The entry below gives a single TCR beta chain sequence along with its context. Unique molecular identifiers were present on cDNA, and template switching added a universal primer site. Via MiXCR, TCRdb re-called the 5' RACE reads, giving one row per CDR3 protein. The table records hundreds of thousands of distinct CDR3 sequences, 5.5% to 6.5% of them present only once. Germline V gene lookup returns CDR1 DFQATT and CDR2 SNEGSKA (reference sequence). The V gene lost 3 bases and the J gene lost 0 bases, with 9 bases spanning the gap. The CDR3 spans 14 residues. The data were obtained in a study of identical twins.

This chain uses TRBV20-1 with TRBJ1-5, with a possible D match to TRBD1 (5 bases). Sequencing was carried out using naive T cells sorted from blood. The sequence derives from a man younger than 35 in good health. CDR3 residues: CSARKTDSNQPQHF. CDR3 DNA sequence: TGCAGTGCTAGGAAGACAGATAGCAATCAGCCCCAGCATTTT.